The next 6 T cell receptor beta chains were all read from a single sample in a study of blood T cell repertoires in COVID-19. The method was immunoSEQ multiplex PCR; TCRdb's version includes in-frame clones alone and lacks a portion of them. The sample includes approximately 82,000 clones, 85% of them seen just once. Sequencing input: peripheral blood. These receptors all come from a woman in her 70s with active or convalescent COVID-19.

This chain links TRBV4-2 with TRBJ1-5; 8 bases map to TRBD1. Germline CDR1 is LGHNA and CDR2 is YNFKEQ. V was pared by 0 bases and J by 5 bases, with 6 bases of the junction left unmatched. CDR3 length equals 16 residues. The CDR3 reads CASSQDRGTGDQPQHF. The CDR3 DNA reads TGTGCCAGCAGCCAAGATCGGGGGACAGGCGATCAGCCCCAGCATTTT.

In nucleotides, the CDR3 is TGTGCCAGCAGAAACGGGGACAGTAGCAATCAGCCCCAGCATTTT. This codes for CASRNGDSSNQPQHF. The gene calls are TRBV6-5 and TRBJ1-5, with 7 bases fitting TRBD1. The V gene end was trimmed by 6 bases and the J gene end by 0 bases; junction bases not matched to a gene: 5. Germline loops: CDR1 MNHEY, CDR2 SVGAGI. CDR3 length equals 15 residues.

This chain joins TRBV10-3 and TRBJ2-3; TRBD2 matches at 10 bases. The V and J ends lost 4 bases and 6 bases, in that order; junction bases with no gene match: 7. The CDR3 contains 15 residues. Germline V lookup: CDR1 ENHRY, CDR2 SYGVKD. Here the CDR3 DNA reads TGTGCCATCAGTGGGGGGGGACTAGCGACGGATACGCAGTATTTT. This encodes CAISGGGLATDTQYF.

The gene calls are TRBV11-3 and TRBJ2-2; 9 bases line up with TRBD1. The CDR3 loop spans 15 amino acids. The germline CDR1 and CDR2 sequences are SGHNT and YENEEA. V lost 5 bases, J lost 3 bases, and 4 bases stayed unmatched. The CDR3 reads CASSRGQGDTGELFF. DNA for the CDR3: TGTGCCAGCAGCAGGGGACAGGGTGACACCGGGGAGCTGTTTTTT.

The chain uses TRBV5-6 and TRBJ1-2; 11 bases fit TRBD1. The CDR3 length is 15 residues. Per germline, CDR1 SGHDT and CDR2 YYEEEE. The junction had 3 bases not matched to a gene; V was cut back by 3 bases and J by 2 bases. The CDR3 DNA reads as TGTGCCAGCAGCTACGGGACAGGGGGGAACTATGGCTACACCTTC. Its translation: CASSYGTGGNYGYTF.

The CDR3 spells CASSLGSGPGNEQFF. The CDR3 bases are TGCGCCAGCAGCTTGGGTAGCGGGCCGGGGAATGAGCAGTTCTTC. The gene calls are TRBV5-1 and TRBJ2-1; 7 positions agree with TRBD2. Germline assignment: CDR1 SGHRS and CDR2 YFSETQ. The CDR3 is 15 residues long. The trim removed 0 bases at V and 7 bases at J, leaving 7 bases unmatched.